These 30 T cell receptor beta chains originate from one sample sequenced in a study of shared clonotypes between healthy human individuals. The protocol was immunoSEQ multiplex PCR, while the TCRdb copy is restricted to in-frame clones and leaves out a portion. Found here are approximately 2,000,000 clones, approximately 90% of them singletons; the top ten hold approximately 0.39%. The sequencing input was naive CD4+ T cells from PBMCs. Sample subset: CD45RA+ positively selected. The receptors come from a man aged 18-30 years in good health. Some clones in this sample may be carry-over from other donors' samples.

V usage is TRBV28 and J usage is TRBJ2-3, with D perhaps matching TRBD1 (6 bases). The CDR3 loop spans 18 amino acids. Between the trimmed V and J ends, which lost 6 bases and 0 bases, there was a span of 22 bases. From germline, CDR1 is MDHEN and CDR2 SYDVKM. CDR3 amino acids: CASSLTQGTVRSTDTQYF. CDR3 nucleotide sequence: TGTGCCAGCAGCCTGACCCAGGGGACGGTTAGGAGCACAGATACGCAGTATTTT.

The CDR3 sequence: CASSFIRKNIQYF. In nucleotides, the CDR3 is TGTGCCAGCAGCTTCATACGCAAAAACATTCAGTACTTC. The chain joins TRBV11-2 to TRBJ2-4; D is unclear. The CDR3 is 13 residues long. V gave up 3 bases and J gave up 3 bases, with 6 bases separating them. In germline, CDR1 is SGHAT, CDR2 FQNNGV.

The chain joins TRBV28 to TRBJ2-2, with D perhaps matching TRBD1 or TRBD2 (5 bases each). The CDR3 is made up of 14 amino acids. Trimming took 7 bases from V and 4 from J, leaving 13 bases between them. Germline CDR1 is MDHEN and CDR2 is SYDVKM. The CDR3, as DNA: TGTGCCAGCACAGGGACGATGGGCACCGGGGAGCTGTTTTTT. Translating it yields CASTGTMGTGELFF.

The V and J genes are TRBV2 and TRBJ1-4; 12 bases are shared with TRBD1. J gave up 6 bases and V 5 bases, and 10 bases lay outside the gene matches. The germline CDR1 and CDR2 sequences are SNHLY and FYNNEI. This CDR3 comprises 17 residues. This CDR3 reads CASSPGTGGSRDEKLFF. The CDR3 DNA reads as TGTGCCAGCAGTCCCGGGACAGGGGGCTCTAGGGATGAAAAACTGTTTTTT.

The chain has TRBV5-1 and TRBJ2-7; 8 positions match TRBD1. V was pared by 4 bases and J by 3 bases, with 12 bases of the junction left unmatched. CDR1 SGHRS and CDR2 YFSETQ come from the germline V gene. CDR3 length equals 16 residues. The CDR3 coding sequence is TGCGCCAGCAGCGCCGCCCCCGACAGGGGATACTACGAGCAGTACTTC. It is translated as CASSAAPDRGYYEQYF.

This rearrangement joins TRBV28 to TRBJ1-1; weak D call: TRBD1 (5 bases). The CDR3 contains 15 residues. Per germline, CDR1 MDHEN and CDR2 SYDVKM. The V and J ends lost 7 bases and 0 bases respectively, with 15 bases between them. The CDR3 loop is CASTWGGKVNTEAFF. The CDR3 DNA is TGTGCCAGCACCTGGGGGGGAAAGGTGAACACTGAAGCTTTCTTT.

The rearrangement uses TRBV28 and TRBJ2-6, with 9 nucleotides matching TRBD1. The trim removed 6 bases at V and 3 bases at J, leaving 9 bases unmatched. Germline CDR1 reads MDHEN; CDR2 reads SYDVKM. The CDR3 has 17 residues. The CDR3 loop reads CASRVLQGANGANVLTF. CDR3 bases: TGTGCCAGCAGGGTACTACAGGGGGCGAATGGGGCCAACGTCCTGACTTTC.

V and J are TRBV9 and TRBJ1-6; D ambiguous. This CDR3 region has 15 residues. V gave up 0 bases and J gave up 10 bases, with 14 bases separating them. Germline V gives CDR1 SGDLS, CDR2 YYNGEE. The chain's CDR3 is CASSVAAPGWSPLHF. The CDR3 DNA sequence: TGTGCCAGCAGCGTAGCGGCGCCGGGGTGGTCACCCCTCCACTTT.

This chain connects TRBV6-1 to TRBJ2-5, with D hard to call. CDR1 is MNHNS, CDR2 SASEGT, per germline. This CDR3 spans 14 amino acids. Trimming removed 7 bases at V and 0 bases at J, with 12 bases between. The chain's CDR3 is CASTATQYQETQYF. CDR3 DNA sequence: TGTGCCAGCACTGCGACCCAGTACCAAGAGACCCAGTACTTC.

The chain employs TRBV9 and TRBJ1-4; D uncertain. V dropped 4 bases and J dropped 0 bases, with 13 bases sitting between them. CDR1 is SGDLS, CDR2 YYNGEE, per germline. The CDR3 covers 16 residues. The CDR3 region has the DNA TGTGCCAGCAGCCCCCACGTTGTGGCAACTAATGAAAAACTGTTTTTT. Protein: CASSPHVVATNEKLFF.

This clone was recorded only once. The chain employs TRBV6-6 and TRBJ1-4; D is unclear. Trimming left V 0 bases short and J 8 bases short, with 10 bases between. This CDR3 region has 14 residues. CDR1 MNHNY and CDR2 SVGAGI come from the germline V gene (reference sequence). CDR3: CASSYSPDAEKLFF. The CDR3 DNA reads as TGTGCCAGCAGTTACTCCCCGGACGCGGAAAAACTGTTTTTT.

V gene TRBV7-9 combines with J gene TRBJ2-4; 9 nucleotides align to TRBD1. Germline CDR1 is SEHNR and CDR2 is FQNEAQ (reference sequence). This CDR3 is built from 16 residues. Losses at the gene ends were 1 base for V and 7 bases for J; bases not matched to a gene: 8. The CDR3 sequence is CASSLVGQGMRNIQYF. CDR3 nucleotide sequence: TGTGCCAGCAGCTTAGTTGGACAGGGGATGAGGAACATTCAGTACTTC.

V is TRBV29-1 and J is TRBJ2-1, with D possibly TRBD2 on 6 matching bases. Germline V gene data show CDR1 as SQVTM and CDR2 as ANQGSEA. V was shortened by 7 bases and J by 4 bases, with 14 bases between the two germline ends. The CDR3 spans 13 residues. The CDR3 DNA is TGCAGCGCCACTAGCAACCCTTACAATGAGCAGTTCTTC. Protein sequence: CSATSNPYNEQFF.

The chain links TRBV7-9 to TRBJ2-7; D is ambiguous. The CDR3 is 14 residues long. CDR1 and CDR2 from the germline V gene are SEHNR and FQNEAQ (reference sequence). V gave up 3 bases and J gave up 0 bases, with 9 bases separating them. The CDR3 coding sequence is TGTGCCAGCAGCTTGTCCGCAAACTCCTACGAGCAGTACTTC. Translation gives CASSLSANSYEQYF.

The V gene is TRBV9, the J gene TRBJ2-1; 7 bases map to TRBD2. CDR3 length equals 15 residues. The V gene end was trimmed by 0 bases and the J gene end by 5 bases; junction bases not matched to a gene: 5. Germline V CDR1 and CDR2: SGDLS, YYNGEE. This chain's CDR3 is CASSVVSGKDNEQFF. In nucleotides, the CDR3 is TGTGCCAGCAGCGTAGTAAGCGGGAAAGACAATGAGCAGTTCTTC.

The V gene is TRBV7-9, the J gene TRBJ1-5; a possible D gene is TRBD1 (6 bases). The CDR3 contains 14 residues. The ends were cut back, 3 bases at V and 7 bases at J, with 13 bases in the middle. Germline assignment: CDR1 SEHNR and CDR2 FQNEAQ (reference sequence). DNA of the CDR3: TGTGCCAGCAGCTTTCAGGGGAGAGGACAGCCCCAGCATTTT. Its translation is CASSFQGRGQPQHF.

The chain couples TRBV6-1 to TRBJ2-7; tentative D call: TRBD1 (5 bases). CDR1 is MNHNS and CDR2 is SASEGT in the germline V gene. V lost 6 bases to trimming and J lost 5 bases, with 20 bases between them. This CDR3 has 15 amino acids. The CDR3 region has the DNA TGTGCCAGCAGCCCGAGAAGGTTAGGGGTCGACGAGCAGTACTTC. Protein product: CASSPRRLGVDEQYF.

Written as DNA, the CDR3 is TGTGCCTGGCGGAAGGGGACAGTCGGCACAGATACGCAGTATTTT. This sequence encodes CAWRKGTVGTDTQYF. The V call is TRBV30, the J call TRBJ2-3, with 7 positions matching TRBD1. Trimming cost V 5 bases and J 1 base; bases outside gene matches: 9. Germline V lookup: CDR1 GTSNPN, CDR2 SVGIG (reference sequence). The CDR3 is made up of 15 amino acids.

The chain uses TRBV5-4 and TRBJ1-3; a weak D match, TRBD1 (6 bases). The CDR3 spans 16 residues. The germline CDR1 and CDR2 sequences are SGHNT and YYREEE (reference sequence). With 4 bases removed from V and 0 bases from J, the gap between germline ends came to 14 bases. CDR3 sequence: CASSLGAGNSGNTIYF. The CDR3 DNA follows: TGTGCCAGCAGCCTGGGGGCCGGGAACTCTGGAAACACCATATATTTT.

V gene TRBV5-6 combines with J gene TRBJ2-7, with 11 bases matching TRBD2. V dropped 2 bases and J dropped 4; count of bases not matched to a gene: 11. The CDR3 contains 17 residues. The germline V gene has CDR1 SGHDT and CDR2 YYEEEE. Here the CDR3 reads CASSFSSGRWYFYEQYF. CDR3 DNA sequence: TGTGCCAGCAGCTTTTCTAGCGGGAGGTGGTATTTTTACGAGCAGTACTTC.

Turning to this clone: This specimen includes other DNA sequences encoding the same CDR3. The CDR3 loop is CASSSRVSSYEQYF. CDR3 nucleotide sequence: TGCGCCAGCAGTAGCCGGGTTAGCTCCTACGAGCAGTACTTC. V and J are TRBV5-1 and TRBJ2-7, with D unresolved. Germline V gives CDR1 SGHRS, CDR2 YFSETQ. CDR3 size: 14 residues. V was clipped by 5 bases and J by 0 bases, with 12 bases between them.

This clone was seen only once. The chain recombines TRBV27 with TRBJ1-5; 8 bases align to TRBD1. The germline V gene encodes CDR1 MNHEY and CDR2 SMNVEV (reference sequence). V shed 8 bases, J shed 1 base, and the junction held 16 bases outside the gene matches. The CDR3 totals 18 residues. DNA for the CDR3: TGTGCCAGCGGGGAAGGTGGCAGGGGGCGGGTAAGCAATCAGCCCCAGCATTTT. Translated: CASGEGGRGRVSNQPQHF.

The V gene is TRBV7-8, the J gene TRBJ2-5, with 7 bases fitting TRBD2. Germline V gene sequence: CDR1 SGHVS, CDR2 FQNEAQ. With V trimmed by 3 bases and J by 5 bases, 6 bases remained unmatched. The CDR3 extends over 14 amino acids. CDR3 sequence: CASSLSGILETQYF. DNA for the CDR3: TGTGCCAGCAGCTTGAGCGGGATTTTGGAGACCCAGTACTTC.

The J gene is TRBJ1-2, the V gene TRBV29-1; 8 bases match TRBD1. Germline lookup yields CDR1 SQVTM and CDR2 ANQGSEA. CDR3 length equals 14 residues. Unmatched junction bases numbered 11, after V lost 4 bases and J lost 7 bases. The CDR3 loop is CSVGGRQGATGYTF. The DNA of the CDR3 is TGCAGCGTTGGGGGGCGGCAGGGGGCGACTGGCTACACCTTC.

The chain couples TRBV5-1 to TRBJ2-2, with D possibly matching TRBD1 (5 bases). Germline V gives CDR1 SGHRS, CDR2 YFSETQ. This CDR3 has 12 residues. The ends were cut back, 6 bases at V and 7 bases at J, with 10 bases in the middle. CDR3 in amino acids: CASKRGDGELFF. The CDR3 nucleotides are TGCGCCAGCAAAAGGGGTGACGGGGAGCTGTTTTTT.

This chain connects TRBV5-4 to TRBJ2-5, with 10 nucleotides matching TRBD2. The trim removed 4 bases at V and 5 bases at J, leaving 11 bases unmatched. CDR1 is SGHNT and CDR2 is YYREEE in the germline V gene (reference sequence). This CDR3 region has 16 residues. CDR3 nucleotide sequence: TGTGCCAGCAGCCTTTCAGCGGGAGGGAACCCGGAGACCCAGTACTTC. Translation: CASSLSAGGNPETQYF.

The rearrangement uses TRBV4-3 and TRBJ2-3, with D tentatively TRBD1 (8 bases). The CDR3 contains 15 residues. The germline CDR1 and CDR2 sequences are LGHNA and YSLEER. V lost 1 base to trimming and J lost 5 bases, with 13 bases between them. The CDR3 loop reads CASSQVQGEGDTQYF. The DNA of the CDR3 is TGCGCCAGCAGCCAAGTACAGGGGGAGGGAGATACGCAGTATTTT.

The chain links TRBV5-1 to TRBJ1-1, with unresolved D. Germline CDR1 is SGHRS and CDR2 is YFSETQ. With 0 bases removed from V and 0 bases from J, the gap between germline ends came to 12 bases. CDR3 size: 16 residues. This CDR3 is CASSLVEGPVNTEAFF. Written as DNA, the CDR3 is TGCGCCAGCAGCTTGGTAGAGGGTCCCGTGAACACTGAAGCTTTCTTT.

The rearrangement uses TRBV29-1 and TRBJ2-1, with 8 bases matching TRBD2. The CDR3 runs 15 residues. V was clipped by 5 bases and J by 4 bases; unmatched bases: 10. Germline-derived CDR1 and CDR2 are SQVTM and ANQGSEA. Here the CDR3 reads CSVTPGGRRYNEQFF. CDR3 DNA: TGCAGCGTTACCCCTGGCGGGAGGAGGTACAATGAGCAGTTCTTC.

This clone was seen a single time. This CDR3 is CASSDEPGGSYNEQFF. The CDR3 DNA reads as TGTGCCAGCAGTGATGAACCGGGAGGTTCCTACAATGAGCAGTTCTTC. The chain recombines TRBV25-1 with TRBJ2-1, with 7 bases aligning to TRBD2. CDR3 size: 16 residues. V trimming: 3 bases; J trimming: 1 base; junction bases outside the gene matches: 6. Germline CDR1 and CDR2: MGHDK and SYGVNS.